The present entry profiles one T cell receptor beta chain with its context. Germline CDR1 LNHDA, CDR2 SQIVND (reference sequence). The CDR3 runs 19 residues. The V end was cut by 0 bases, the J end by 1 base, with 19 bases between. The data originate from a study of blood T cell repertoires in COVID-19. Authors' data handling: Scientists estimated how many nucleated cells there were by amplifying reference gene primers. The data were produced by immunoSEQ multiplex PCR, yet TCRdb's version contains in-frame clones alone and is incomplete. Clonal size and the V and J genes are those of that table, whereas D and trimming came from the DNA. In the table there are 180,000 or so clones, roughly 88% of which are singletons.

The TCR was taken from a man aged 60 to 75 with acute or convalescent COVID-19. The rearrangement uses TRBV19 and TRBJ2-4, with D tentatively TRBD1 (5 bases). The sequencing input was peripheral blood. The CDR3 coding sequence is TGTGCCAGTAGTATAGATCGGCGTAGGCAGGGTTCGGCCAAAAACATTCAGTACTTC. This gives the protein CASSIDRRRQGSAKNIQYF. Combining the CDR3 with reference TRBV19 and TRBJ2-4 gives the whole variable domain DGGITQSPKYLFRKEGQNVTLSCEQNLNHDAMYWYRQDPGQGLRLIYYSQIVNDFQKGDIAEGYSVSREKKESFPLTVTSAQKNPTAFYLCASSIDRRRQGSAKNIQYFGAGTRLSVL.